The entry that follows covers one TCR beta chain sequence. These data originate in a study of blood T cell repertoires in COVID-19. V lost 0 bases and J 9 bases, leaving 12 bases between the germline ends. The CDR3 is 14 residues long. Germline CDR1 reads MNHEY; CDR2 reads SVGAGI. Profiling relied on immunoSEQ multiplex PCR, and the TCRdb table lists in-frame clones only, not all of them. The top ten hold approximately 21% of the sample, which has approximately 85,000 clones, 86% seen once. J is TRBJ2-1 and V is TRBV6-5; unclear D gene. The receptor's source is a woman of 80 years or more in a cohort sampled during active or convalescent COVID-19. Material: peripheral blood. The CDR3 here is CASSYSNSAGEQFF. In DNA form, the CDR3 reads TGTGCCAGCAGTTACTCGAACTCTGCCGGTGAGCAGTTCTTC.